A selection of T cell receptor beta chains follows, all from one sample in a study of cytomegalovirus exposure and HLA in healthy donors. The repertoire was sequenced with immunoSEQ multiplex PCR; TCRdb's copy has only in-frame clones and lacks some. The table includes about 200,000 clones, 82% detected once. Sequencing input: PBMCs. Receptor source: a boy younger than 10 in good health and CMV-seronegative. Each CDR3 is given with its conserved first and last residue. D genes are given only for firm matches. Clone size is not always given. Where it is, it says once, few, many or a class for expanded clones.

v_call	j_call	d_call	clone_size	cdr3_nt	cdr3_aa
TRBV2	TRBJ1-5	-	-	TGTGCCAGCAGTTCCGACTCTTCGAGTCAGCCCCAGCATTTT	CASSSDSSSQPQHF
TRBV30	TRBJ1-6	TRBD1	few	TGTGCCTGGAACTCGCTGCAGGGGGTCGGTTCACCCCTCCACTTT	CAWNSLQGVGSPLHF
TRBV20-1	TRBJ1-2	TRBD1	-	TGCAGTGCAGACAGGGACTATGGCTACACCTTC	CSADRDYGYTF
TRBV29-1	TRBJ2-5	-	-	TGCAGCTTAACTTTTACAGAGCAAGAGACCCAGTACTTC	CSLTFTEQETQYF
TRBV4-1	TRBJ2-5	TRBD1	-	TGCGCCAGCAGCCAAGAAGGGGGCAGATCCCAAGAGACCCAGTACTTC	CASSQEGGRSQETQYF
TRBV20-1	TRBJ2-1	-	-	TGCAGTGCTAGAGATAGGGGGTTACAGTTCTTC	CSARDRGLQFF
TRBV5-5	TRBJ2-3	-	-	TGTGCCAGCAGCTTGGGGAGGGGTGCAGATACGCAGTATTTT	CASSLGRGADTQYF
TRBV5-1	TRBJ1-5	-	-	TGCGCCAGCAGCTTGAAAACAGGTCAGCCCCAGCATTTT	CASSLKTGQPQHF
TRBV7-8	TRBJ2-1	TRBD2	-	TGTGCCAGCAGCTCGAGACTAGCGGGGGATTTTCCCTACAATGAGCAGTTCTTC	CASSSRLAGDFPYNEQFF
TRBV2	TRBJ1-4	TRBD1	-	TGTGCCGGCAGCCTTGGACAGGAACGGGTTTTTTTTTATGAAAAACTGTTTTTT	CAGSLGQERVFFYEKLFF
TRBV5-4	TRBJ1-2	-	-	TGTGCCAGCAGCTTGGACAGGAACTATGGCTACACCTTC	CASSLDRNYGYTF
TRBV11-2	TRBJ2-7	TRBD1	-	TGTGCCAGCAGACCTCCCGGGACAGGGGCTCGGGCCCTCTACGAGCAGTACTTC	CASRPPGTGARALYEQYF
TRBV7-9	TRBJ1-2	TRBD1	-	TGTGCCAGCAGCCCTCGGACAGGGCACGGCTATGGCTACACCTTC	CASSPRTGHGYGYTF
TRBV5-6	TRBJ1-1	TRBD1	-	TGTGCCAGCAGCTCCTGGACAGGCGGGAACACTGAAGCTTTCTTT	CASSSWTGGNTEAFF
TRBV7-2	TRBJ2-5	-	-	TGTGCCAGCAGCTGGCAGGGGGGCCAAGAGACCCAGTACTTC	CASSWQGGQETQYF
TRBV5-4	TRBJ1-2	-	-	TGTGCCAGCAGCCCGGACGGAGGGAACTATGGCTACACCTTC	CASSPDGGNYGYTF
TRBV4-2	TRBJ1-5	-	-	TGTGCCAGCAGCCAAGATCAGTCAGGGTATCAGCCCCAGCATTTT	CASSQDQSGYQPQHF
TRBV11-2	TRBJ2-5	-	-	TGTGCCAGCAGCCTCCTGAGCCAAGAGACCCAGTACTTC	CASSLLSQETQYF
TRBV5-1	TRBJ2-7	-	-	TGCGCCAGCAGCTTGGCAGGGGACTCCTACGAGCAGTACTTC	CASSLAGDSYEQYF
TRBV6-6	TRBJ2-7	-	-	TGTGCCAGCACCCTAAGCGGGGGACAGATGTCCTACGAGCAGTACTTC	CASTLSGGQMSYEQYF
TRBV6-1	TRBJ2-1	TRBD1	-	TGTGCCAGCAGAGAAAGGACAGGGGGCGGGAATGAGCAGTTCTTC	CASRERTGGGNEQFF
TRBV6-1	TRBJ1-3	TRBD1	-	TGTGCCAGCAGTGAAGGGACAGGGGCTGGAAACACCATATATTTT	CASSEGTGAGNTIYF
TRBV6-5	TRBJ2-3	-	-	TGTGCCAGCAGTTACTCCACTAGCATGGAAACGCAGTATTTT	CASSYSTSMETQYF
TRBV7-9	TRBJ2-7	TRBD2	-	TGTGCCAGCAGCTTAGGTACTAGCGGGGACTTCTCCTACGAGCAGTACTTC	CASSLGTSGDFSYEQYF
TRBV2	TRBJ1-1	TRBD1	-	TGTGCCAGCAGTGAGGGGACAGGGGGCTTCATGAACACTGAAGCTTTCTTT	CASSEGTGGFMNTEAFF
TRBV19	TRBJ2-7	-	-	TGTGCCAGTAGTGCGCGGGGGCTCTACGAGCAGTACTTC	CASSARGLYEQYF
TRBV2	TRBJ2-3	TRBD2	-	TGTGCCAGCAGTGAAGCCCTGGACCCTGCGACTAGCGGGGGGGCAGGCTTACTATCGGATACGCAGTATTTT	CASSEALDPATSGGAGLLSDTQYF
TRBV2	TRBJ2-2	-	-	TGTGCCAGCACCCGGGCTGGCGGGGCTGGGGAGCTGTTTTTT	CASTRAGGAGELFF
TRBV6-5	TRBJ2-1	TRBD2	-	TGTGCCAGCAGTCGACGGATGACTAGCGGGGGAGAGCAGTTCTTC	CASSRRMTSGGEQFF
TRBV9	TRBJ2-7	-	-	TGTGCCAGCAGCGTTTATTCCGGGGGAGGTAGCGAGCAGTACTTC	CASSVYSGGGSEQYF
TRBV27	TRBJ2-7	-	few	TGTGCCAGCAGTTTTAGGGGGTATAGTTACGAGCAGTACTTC	CASSFRGYSYEQYF
TRBV7-3	TRBJ2-3	TRBD2	few	TGTGCCAGCAGGAACCACGGGGGGAGCGCAGATACGCAGTATTTT	CASRNHGGSADTQYF
TRBV9	TRBJ2-6	TRBD2	-	TGTGCCAGCAGCACAAAGGGACTAGCGGGGGGGCCTGGGGCCAACGTCCTGACTTTC	CASSTKGLAGGPGANVLTF
TRBV27	TRBJ1-3	-	-	TGTGCCAGCAGACCACAGGGTCTGGCTGGAAACACCATATATTTT	CASRPQGLAGNTIYF
TRBV6-5	TRBJ1-2	TRBD1	-	TGTGCCAGCACCTCGGGGACAGGGACTGGCTACACCTTC	CASTSGTGTGYTF
TRBV29-1	TRBJ1-1	TRBD1	-	TGCAGCGTTGACAGGGGGAGAAACACTGAAGCTTTCTTT	CSVDRGRNTEAFF
TRBV27	TRBJ2-7	-	-	TGTGCCAGCAGTACAACCGCCGGGACAATCTCCTACGAGCAGTACTTC	CASSTTAGTISYEQYF
TRBV28	TRBJ1-6	-	-	TGTGCCAGCAGTTTATCAAGTTCCGGGAGTTCACCCCTCCACTTT	CASSLSSSGSSPLHF
TRBV5-6	TRBJ2-5	TRBD2	once	TGTGCCAGCAGCTTAGGACTAGCGGTTCATAGGGAGACCCAGTACTTC	CASSLGLAVHRETQYF
TRBV19	TRBJ2-7	-	-	TGTGCCACCCGTCGGGGGACCGCCGCCTACGAGCAGTACTTC	CATRRGTAAYEQYF
TRBV5-4	TRBJ2-3	-	-	TGTGCCAGCAGCTTGGCCACGGTAAATAGCACAGATACGCAGTATTTT	CASSLATVNSTDTQYF
TRBV7-9	TRBJ1-3	-	few	TGTGCCAGCAGCTTATATTCGAGGGCTTCTGGAAACACCATATATTTT	CASSLYSRASGNTIYF
TRBV30	TRBJ2-3	TRBD2	-	TGTGCCGGACCAGCGGGGGGGCCATCAGATACGCAGTATTTT	CAGPAGGPSDTQYF
TRBV5-6	TRBJ1-2	-	-	TGTGCCAGCAGCTTGGACAGGGCCTATGGCTACACCTTC	CASSLDRAYGYTF
TRBV18	TRBJ2-2	TRBD1	-	TGTGCCAGCTCACCCCCCTCGACAGGGATCGCCGGGGAGCTGTTTTTT	CASSPPSTGIAGELFF
TRBV5-1	TRBJ1-4	TRBD1	-	TGCGCCAGCAGCTTACAGGGGACTAATGAAAAACTGTTTTTT	CASSLQGTNEKLFF
TRBV21-1	TRBJ1-5	-	once	TGTGCCAGCCGCAATGGGGGCAGGGAAAGCAATCAGCCCCAGCATTTT	CASRNGGRESNQPQHF
TRBV5-6	TRBJ1-1	TRBD1	-	TGTGCCAGCAGCTTGGACAGGGGGCGTAGGAACACTGAAGCTTTCTTT	CASSLDRGRRNTEAFF
TRBV5-6	TRBJ1-1	-	-	TGTGCCAGCAGCTGGACCCGAGGGACTGAAGCTTTCTTT	CASSWTRGTEAFF
TRBV5-4	TRBJ2-5	-	-	TGTGCCAGCTTCTCAAGGCCTAGCGTATACCAAGAGACCCAGTACTTC	CASFSRPSVYQETQYF
TRBV6-4	TRBJ2-7	TRBD1	-	TGTGCCAGCGGATATCAACCCGGGACAGGGGGCTTCGAGCAGTACTTC	CASGYQPGTGGFEQYF
TRBV6-1	TRBJ2-3	-	-	TGTGCCAGCAGTTCTAGCACAGATACGCAGTATTTT	CASSSSTDTQYF
TRBV4-3	TRBJ2-1	-	-	TGCGCCAGCAGCCAGGAAGTAGAGGTGAAAATGCACAATGAGCAGTTCTTC	CASSQEVEVKMHNEQFF
TRBV7-2	TRBJ1-2	-	-	TGTGCCAGCAGCTTAGAGGCAGGGCGCTTGAGCTACACCTTC	CASSLEAGRLSYTF
TRBV5-8	TRBJ2-5	TRBD2	-	TGTGCCAGCAGACTGGAGCGGGGAGGACGGCGTTCTCAAGAGACCCAGTACTTC	CASRLERGGRRSQETQYF